The 7 T cell receptor beta chains below were found in one sample sequenced in a study of T cells in Graves' hyperthyroidism and ophthalmopathy. TCR beta CDR3 region amplification was performed from RNA transcripts. First-round RT-PCR of the TCR CDR3 relied on the HTBI primer set. TCRdb redid the calling of the multiplex PCR reads with MiXCR, one entry per CDR3 protein. The repertoire consists of about 720,000 distinct CDR3 sequences, with 15% to 20% occurring once and the leading ten covering under 8.5%. Sequences were obtained from blood. Receptors originate from a man between 18 and 35 years old with Graves' hyperthyroidism.

This clonotype was detected many times. This sequence joins TRBV18 and TRBJ2-7; 8 nucleotides line up with TRBD1. Germline V gene lookup returns CDR1 KGHSH and CDR2 LQKENI. This CDR3 region has 16 residues. The ends lost 3 bases at V and 3 bases at J; junction bases unmatched: 10. The CDR3 spells CASSPRPGTGRYEQYF. CDR3 sequence (DNA): TGTGCCAGCTCACCCCGACCAGGGACAGGCCGCTACGAGCAGTACTTC.

This clonotype has at least ten counts. The V call is TRBV2, the J call TRBJ2-3; D is unclear. From germline, CDR1 is SNHLY and CDR2 FYNNEI. This CDR3 comprises 14 residues. Trimming shortened V by 6 bases and J by 4 bases, and 14 bases separated the two germline ends. The chain's CDR3 is CASSRSLRADTQYF. The CDR3 region has the DNA TGTGCCAGCAGCCGGTCCCTTCGAGCAGATACGCAGTATTTT.

This clonotype has a count of ten or more. The V gene is TRBV24-1, the J gene TRBJ2-7, with D possibly called TRBD1 or TRBD2 (6 bases each). The germline V gene has CDR1 KGHDR and CDR2 SFDVKD. The CDR3 has 15 residues. V dropped 7 bases and J dropped 0 bases, with 15 bases sitting between them. The CDR3 DNA reads TGTGCCACCAGCCCGTCGGGGGCCCCCTCCTACGAGCAGTACTTC. It is translated as CATSPSGAPSYEQYF.

This clonotype appeared many times. J is TRBJ1-2 and V is TRBV6-1; no clear D. The CDR3 contains 13 residues. Germline loops: CDR1 MNHNS, CDR2 SASEGT. Trimming took 2 bases from V and 4 from J, leaving 8 bases between them. The CDR3 is CASSEQTAYGYTF. CDR3 nucleotides: TGTGCCAGCAGTGAACAAACAGCCTATGGCTACACCTTC.

This clonotype occurred many times. The chain links TRBV7-2 to TRBJ2-7; tentatively, D is TRBD1 or TRBD2 (5 bases each). CDR3 length: 13 amino acids. The V end was cut by 4 bases, the J end by 4 bases, with 11 bases between. Per the germline V gene, CDR1 is SGHTA and CDR2 is FQGNSA. This CDR3 reads CASSSNWGYEQYF. The CDR3 nucleotides are TGTGCCAGCAGCTCCAACTGGGGGTACGAGCAGTACTTC.

This clonotype was observed at least ten times. This chain connects TRBV6-1 to TRBJ2-1; no definite D call. This CDR3 spans 14 amino acids. The V end was cut by 2 bases, the J end by 4 bases, with 9 bases between. CDR1 and CDR2 from the germline V gene are MNHNS and SASEGT. The CDR3 sequence: CASSESEGYNEQFF. DNA for the CDR3: TGTGCCAGCAGTGAATCAGAAGGTTACAATGAGCAGTTCTTC.

This chain joins TRBV15 and TRBJ2-1; maybe TRBD2 (6 bases). Germline V gene lookup returns CDR1 LNHNV and CDR2 YYDKDF (reference sequence). The CDR3 length is 16 residues. With 3 bases removed from V and 4 bases from J, the gap between germline ends came to 16 bases. CDR3 loop: CATSSEVAGSYNEQFF. The DNA for the CDR3 is TGTGCCACCAGCAGTGAGGTGGCGGGATCGTACAATGAGCAGTTCTTC.